The rows below give T cell receptor beta chains drawn from one sample of a study of read filtering for tumor transcriptome and immune sequencing. TCRdb reanalysed the reads using MiXCR and keeps one entry per CDR3 protein. The sample lists approximately 40,000 distinct CDR3 sequences; around 15% were seen once. The sequencing input was a population of CD138-negative cells sorted from bone marrow. These receptors were taken from a donor aged 40 or older with multiple myeloma. CDR3s include the opening cysteine and the closing phenylalanine or tryptophan. D genes are given only for firm matches. Expanded clones are given a class, and other clones once, few, many or no size at all.

DNA: TGTGCCAGCAGCTTAGGAAATCAGCCCCAGCATTTT; CDR3: CASSLGNQPQHF; J: TRBJ1-5; D: NA; V: TRBV7-9; size: many
DNA: TGTGCCAGCAGCAGGACAGCAAATCAGCCCCAGCATTTT; CDR3: CASSRTANQPQHF; J: TRBJ1-5; D: NA; V: TRBV2; size: NA
DNA: TGTGCCAGCAGTTCCGGGACAGGGGGCCTAGCGGGAGTGTGGGAGCAGTACTTC; CDR3: CASSSGTGGLAGVWEQYF; J: TRBJ2-7; D: TRBD1; V: TRBV28; size: many
DNA: TGTGCCAGCAGTGAAGGAGTCGGAGCGGCGACCCAGTACTTC; CDR3: CASSEGVGAATQYF; J: TRBJ2-5; D: NA; V: TRBV6-1; size: many
DNA: TGTGCCAGCAGACCAACGAGGGTGGCTGAAGCTTTCTTT; CDR3: CASRPTRVAEAFF; J: TRBJ1-1; D: NA; V: TRBV2; size: many
DNA: TGTGCCAGCACCGGGACAGGGGGAACAGATACGCAGTATTTT; CDR3: CASTGTGGTDTQYF; J: TRBJ2-3; D: TRBD1; V: TRBV7-2; size: many
DNA: TGCGCCAGCAGCTTGGTAGTCAATGAGCAGTTCTTC; CDR3: CASSLVVNEQFF; J: TRBJ2-1; D: NA; V: TRBV5-1; size: many
DNA: TGCAGCGTTTACGGCGGGACTGGCGGCAGTTGGAGCTCCTACGAGCAGTACTTC; CDR3: CSVYGGTGGSWSSYEQYF; J: TRBJ2-7; D: NA; V: TRBV29-1; size: many
DNA: TGCAGCGTTGAGGATCCTAGCGGGTCCTCCTACGAGCAGTACTTC; CDR3: CSVEDPSGSSYEQYF; J: TRBJ2-7; D: TRBD2; V: TRBV29-1; size: many
DNA: TGCAGCGCTGAGGCGCGACTAGTAAGGGAGACCCAGTACTTC; CDR3: CSAEARLVRETQYF; J: TRBJ2-5; D: NA; V: TRBV29-1; size: NA
DNA: TGTGCCAGCAGCTTAACTGGACAGAGCGGGGAGCTGTTTTTT; CDR3: CASSLTGQSGELFF; J: TRBJ2-2; D: NA; V: TRBV7-3; size: many
DNA: TGTGCCAGCAGACTCGGGACAGAGAACACTGAAGCTTTCTTT; CDR3: CASRLGTENTEAFF; J: TRBJ1-1; D: TRBD1; V: TRBV12-3/TRBV12-4; size: many
DNA: TGCAGCGTCCTTCGCCATCGATCAGGGGGCGCGGGCTATGGCTACACCTTC; CDR3: CSVLRHRSGGAGYGYTF; J: TRBJ1-2; D: TRBD1; V: TRBV29-1; size: many
DNA: TGTGCCAGCAGCCCCCAGGGGAAGCAGCCCCAGCATTTT; CDR3: CASSPQGKQPQHF; J: TRBJ1-5; D: NA; V: TRBV13; size: many
DNA: TGTGCCAGCAGTGAATACGTAACCTCCTACGAGCAGTACTTC; CDR3: CASSEYVTSYEQYF; J: TRBJ2-7; D: NA; V: TRBV25-1; size: many
DNA: TGTGCCAGCAGCCAGAGGGCGGAGCAGTTCTTC; CDR3: CASSQRAEQFF; J: TRBJ2-1; D: NA; V: TRBV3-1; size: many
DNA: TGTGCCATCAGCTCGGGCACTGAAGCTTTCTTT; CDR3: CAISSGTEAFF; J: TRBJ1-1; D: NA; V: TRBV10-3; size: many
DNA: TGTGCCAGCAGCCAAGGGACAGGGGGGAACACCGGGGAGCTGTTTTTT; CDR3: CASSQGTGGNTGELFF; J: TRBJ2-2; D: TRBD1; V: TRBV4-2; size: NA
DNA: TGCGCCAGCAGCGAAGGACAGCCGAACACTGAAGCTTTCTTT; CDR3: CASSEGQPNTEAFF; J: TRBJ1-1; D: NA; V: TRBV5-1; size: many
DNA: TGCGCCAGCAGCGTAGACCCAGGGAATCAGCCCCAGCATTTT; CDR3: CASSVDPGNQPQHF; J: TRBJ1-5; D: NA; V: TRBV5-1; size: many
DNA: TGTGCCTGCAGCTCCTACAATGAGCAGTTCTTC; CDR3: CACSSYNEQFF; J: TRBJ2-1; D: NA; V: TRBV7-9; size: few
DNA: TGTGCCAGCAGCTTGGGACAGGGAGATGAAAAACTGTTTTTT; CDR3: CASSLGQGDEKLFF; J: TRBJ1-4; D: TRBD1; V: TRBV7-9; size: many
DNA: TGCGCCAGCAGCCTGCAACCTTCGGACACGTACAATGAGCAGTTCTTC; CDR3: CASSLQPSDTYNEQFF; J: TRBJ2-1; D: NA; V: TRBV5-1; size: few
DNA: TGTGCCAGCAGTCGGGACAAAGACTATGGCTACACCTTC; CDR3: CASSRDKDYGYTF; J: TRBJ1-2; D: NA; V: TRBV14; size: few
DNA: TGCAGCGTTAGGGTGGAGACCCAGGACTTC; CDR3: CSVRVETQDF; J: TRBJ2-5; D: NA; V: TRBV29-1; size: NA
DNA: TGCGCCAGCAGCTTGGACCCCTCCAACAATGAGCAGATCTTC; CDR3: CASSLDPSNNEQIF; J: TRBJ2-1; D: NA; V: TRBV5-1; size: many
DNA: TGTGCCAGCAGTCGACTAGCGCACAGCACAGATACGCAGTATTTT; CDR3: CASSRLAHSTDTQYF; J: TRBJ2-3; D: TRBD2; V: TRBV28; size: many
DNA: TGCAGCGTTGAATCGGACATCAGCACAGATACGCAGTATTTT; CDR3: CSVESDISTDTQYF; J: TRBJ2-3; D: NA; V: TRBV29-1; size: many
DNA: TGTGCCAGCAGCCCTTTGGGGGGCTACTCCTACAATGAGCAGTTCTTC; CDR3: CASSPLGGYSYNEQFF; J: TRBJ2-1; D: NA; V: TRBV28; size: many
DNA: TGTGCCAGCAGCCATGCTTCCTACGAGCAGTACTTC; CDR3: CASSHASYEQYF; J: TRBJ2-7; D: NA; V: TRBV3-1; size: NA
DNA: TGTGCCAGCACGGAGATCCTTAAGTTGTATGGCTACACCTTC; CDR3: CASTEILKLYGYTF; J: TRBJ1-2; D: NA; V: TRBV28; size: NA
DNA: TGTGCCACCAGTGATTATCCCGGACTAGCGGGAGGGCCCAGCACAGATACGCAGTATTTT; CDR3: CATSDYPGLAGGPSTDTQYF; J: TRBJ2-3; D: TRBD2; V: TRBV24-1; size: many